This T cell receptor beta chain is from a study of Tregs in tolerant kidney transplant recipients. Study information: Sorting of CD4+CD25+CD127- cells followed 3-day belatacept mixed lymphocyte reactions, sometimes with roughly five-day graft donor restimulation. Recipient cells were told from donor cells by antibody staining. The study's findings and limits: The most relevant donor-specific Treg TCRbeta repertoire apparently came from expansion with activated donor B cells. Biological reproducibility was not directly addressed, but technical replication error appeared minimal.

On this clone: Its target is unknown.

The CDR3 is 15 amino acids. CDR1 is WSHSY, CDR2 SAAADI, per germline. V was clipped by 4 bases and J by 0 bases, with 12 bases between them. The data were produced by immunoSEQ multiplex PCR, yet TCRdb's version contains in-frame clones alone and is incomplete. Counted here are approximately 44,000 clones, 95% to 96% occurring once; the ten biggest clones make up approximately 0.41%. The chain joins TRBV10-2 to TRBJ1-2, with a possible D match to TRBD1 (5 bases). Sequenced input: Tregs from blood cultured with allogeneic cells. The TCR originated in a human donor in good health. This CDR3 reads CASSVRTGANYGYTF. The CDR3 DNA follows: TGCGCCAGCAGTGTACGAACAGGAGCTAACTATGGCTACACCTTC.